This T cell receptor (beta chain) was recorded in a study of early T cells in non-severe SARS-CoV-2 infection. About the research overall: Chains stayed unpaired after sequencing of bulk RNA from unsorted whole blood.

This clonotype was seen repeatedly, ten times or more. The V end was cut by 4 bases, the J end by 14 bases, with 12 bases between. Germline V gene data show CDR1 as MNHEY and CDR2 as SMNVEV (reference sequence). The CDR3 spans 12 residues. TCRdb called the 5' RACE reads again in MiXCR, with one record for every CDR3 protein. In the table there are 40,000 to 60,000 distinct CDR3 sequences, about 4% of which are singletons. V gene TRBV27 combines with J gene TRBJ1-6; TRBD1 is a possible D gene (6 bases). The source of this sequence is an adult who was a healthcare worker with PCR-confirmed SARS-CoV-2 infection or an uninfected control (not recorded which). Sequencing input: whole blood. In DNA form, the CDR3 reads TGTGCCAGCAGTTCCCCCTCAGGGGCCCTCCACTTT. It codes for CASSSPSGALHF.